This section outlines one T cell receptor (beta chain) sequence together with its context. The antigen is not known. This specimen comes from a study of radiotherapy plus CTLA-4 blockade in lung cancer. Study in general: Patients showed objective responses in about 20% of cases and disease control in about 30%. Study results and limitations: Radiotherapy was combined with ipilimumab, and tumor-derived TCR clones then expanded in blood. Response was reportedly best predicted by early blood T cell clone dynamics, with interferon-beta.

Sequencing used immunoSEQ multiplex PCR; TCRdb keeps in-frame clones, though not all of them. Of more than 75,000 clones listed, about four fifths were seen once; the top ten hold 20% to 30%. Between the trimmed V and J ends, which lost 8 bases and 5 bases, there was a span of 15 bases. Germline CDR1 reads MNHNS; CDR2 reads SASEGT. The CDR3 is 13 residues long. Lung cancer patients with chemo-refractory metastatic non-small-cell disease were given focal radiation plus CTLA-4 blockade with ipilimumab. The chain has TRBV6-1 and TRBJ2-5, with TRBD1 as a possible D gene (5 bases). This clonotype was sampled from a human donor with non-small cell lung cancer that progressed on radiotherapy plus ipilimumab. Sequenced material: peripheral blood, taken from a patient treated with radiotherapy plus ipilimumab. This CDR3 is CASGIGDPETQYF. The DNA of the CDR3 is TGTGCCAGCGGAATAGGGGATCCGGAGACCCAGTACTTC.